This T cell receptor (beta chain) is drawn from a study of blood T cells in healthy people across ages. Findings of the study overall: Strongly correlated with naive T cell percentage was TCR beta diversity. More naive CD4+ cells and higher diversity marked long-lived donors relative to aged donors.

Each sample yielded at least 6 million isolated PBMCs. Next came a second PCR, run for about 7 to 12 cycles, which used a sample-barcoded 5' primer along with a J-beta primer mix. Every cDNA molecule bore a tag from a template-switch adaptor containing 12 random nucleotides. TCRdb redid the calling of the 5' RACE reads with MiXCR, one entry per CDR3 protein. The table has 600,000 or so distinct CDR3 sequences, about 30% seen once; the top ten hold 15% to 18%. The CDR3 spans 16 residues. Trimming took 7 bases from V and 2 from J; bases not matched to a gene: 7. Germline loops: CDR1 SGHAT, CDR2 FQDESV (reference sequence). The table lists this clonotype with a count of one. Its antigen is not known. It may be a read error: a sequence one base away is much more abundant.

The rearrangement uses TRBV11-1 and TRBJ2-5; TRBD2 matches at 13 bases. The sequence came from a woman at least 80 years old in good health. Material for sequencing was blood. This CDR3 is CASNKLGLAGQETQYF. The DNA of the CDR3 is TGTGCCAGCAACAAACTGGGACTAGCGGGGCAAGAGACCCAGTACTTC.